Given below is one TCR beta chain in context. Per the study methods: Amplification with reference gene primers provided the estimates of nucleated cell counts. Here immunoSEQ multiplex PCR was the method, and the copy in TCRdb shows in-frame clones only, minus some. V, J and clone size are taken as reported in that table, and D and trimming were inferred from the DNA itself. This table has around 140,000 clones, approximately 88% appearing once. This sample was included in a study of blood T cell repertoires in COVID-19. As for the study in general: PBMCs, B-cell-depleted T cells, or T cells provided the cDNA or gDNA that made up the material.

Trimming stripped 0 bases from V and 3 bases from J, with 21 bases between. The CDR3 runs to 18 residues. The germline CDR1 and CDR2 sequences are MGHRA and YSYEKL. The receptor's source is a human donor in a cohort sampled during active COVID-19. Sequences were obtained from peripheral blood. This chain links TRBV4-1 with TRBJ2-7; the D gene is possibly TRBD1 (6 bases). CDR3 DNA: TGCGCCAGCAGCCAAGATTGGCTTTTGGACAGACCGATCTACGAGCAGTACTTC. Protein sequence: CASSQDWLLDRPIYEQYF.